What follows is one T cell receptor beta chain and its context. Method: immunoSEQ multiplex PCR; TCRdb's copy keeps in-frame clones and lacks some. The data show about 200,000 clones, 88% seen once. V was clipped by 5 bases and J by 7 bases, with 16 bases between them. The germline gives CDR1 SGHRS, CDR2 YFSETQ. The CDR3 is 14 residues long. These data originate in a study of blood T cell repertoires in COVID-19. Across the whole study: Acute and convalescent COVID-19 specimens originated in the United States, Italy and Spain. In each case, the material was cDNA or gDNA derived from T cells, B-cell-depleted T cells, or PBMCs.

The clonotype originates from a man aged 35-49 years with active or convalescent COVID-19. V usage is TRBV5-1 and J usage is TRBJ2-1; unclear D gene. Material for sequencing was peripheral blood. The CDR3 nucleotides are TGCGCCAGCAGTAGTGAGAATTTTGGTAATGAGCAGTTCTTC. It encodes CASSSENFGNEQFF.